What follows describes a single T cell receptor beta chain. The antigen is not known. The sample is drawn from a study of T-cell reconstitution after alpha-beta-depleted transplantation in children. Germline CDR1 reads MNHEY; CDR2 reads SVGEGT. The CDR3 is made up of 15 amino acids. Trimming cost V 2 bases and J 3 bases, with 14 bases left between them. TCRbeta library construction was performed incorporating unique molecular identifiers. TCRdb reprocessed the PCR reads with MiXCR, giving one entry per CDR3 protein. The sample carries roughly 490,000 distinct CDR3 sequences, roughly an eighth recorded once. General study points: Several hundred graft clones that had expanded were reportedly the source of alpha-beta T cells about two months after transplant. One year post-transplant, T-cell counts and diversity were largely derived from T cells produced anew. Some patients' high day-60 TCRbeta diversity was traced to surviving recipient T cells and thymic progenitors.

The sample consisted of PBMCs, mostly from graft donor cells, taken 180 days after TCRalphabeta/CD19-depleted stem cell transplant. The V gene is TRBV6-2 or TRBV6-3, the J gene TRBJ2-7; perhaps TRBD2 as D (6 bases). This receptor was identified in a female patient aged 2 to 10 who had a stem cell transplant for aplastic anemia, so the T cells may come from the graft donor. This CDR3 reads CASSYPSGAGYEQYF. Here the CDR3 DNA reads TGTGCCAGCAGTTACCCCTCGGGAGCGGGCTACGAGCAGTACTTC.